This TCR beta chain was sequenced for a study of cytomegalovirus exposure and HLA in healthy donors. The assay was immunoSEQ multiplex PCR, and TCRdb's table has in-frame clones only and misses some. The sample yields 150,000 to 180,000 clones, 70% to 90% seen once. The donors were part of the validation cohort of roughly 110 subjects. That cohort was separate from the first cohort, which comprised 700 or so subjects. This TCR derives from a human donor in good health. The sample was PBMCs.

As DNA, the CDR3 is TGTGCCAGCAGTTATGGCGGGGGGGCGTTGTTAGGTGAGCAGTTCTTC. It specifies CASSYGGGALLGEQFF. The V and J genes are TRBV6-5 and TRBJ2-1, with 9 bases aligning to TRBD2. CDR1 is MNHEY, CDR2 SVGAGI, per germline. Trimming at V came to 3 bases and at J to 9 bases, leaving 12 bases not matched to a gene. The CDR3 length is 16 residues.